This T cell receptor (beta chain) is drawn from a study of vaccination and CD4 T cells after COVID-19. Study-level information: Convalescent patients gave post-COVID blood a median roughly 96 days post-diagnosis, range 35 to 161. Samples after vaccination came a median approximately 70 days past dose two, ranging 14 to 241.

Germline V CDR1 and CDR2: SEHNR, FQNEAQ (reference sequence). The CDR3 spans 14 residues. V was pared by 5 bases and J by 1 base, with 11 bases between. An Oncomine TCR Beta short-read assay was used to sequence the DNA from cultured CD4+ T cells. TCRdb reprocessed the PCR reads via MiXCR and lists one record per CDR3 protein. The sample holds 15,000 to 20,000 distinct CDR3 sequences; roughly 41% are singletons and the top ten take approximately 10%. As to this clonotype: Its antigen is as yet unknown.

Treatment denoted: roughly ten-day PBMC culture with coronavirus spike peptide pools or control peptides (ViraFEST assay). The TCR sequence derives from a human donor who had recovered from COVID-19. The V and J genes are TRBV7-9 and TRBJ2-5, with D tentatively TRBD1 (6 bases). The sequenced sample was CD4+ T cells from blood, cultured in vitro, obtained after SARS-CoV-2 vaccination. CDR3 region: CASSLGTTQETQYF. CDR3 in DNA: TGTGCCAGCAGCCTAGGGACAACCCAAGAGACCCAGTACTTC.